This T cell receptor beta chain was documented in a study of blood T cell repertoires in COVID-19. Whole-study context: Both acute and convalescent COVID-19 samples were obtained from the United States, Italy and Spain. T cells, B-cell-depleted T cells, or PBMCs supplied cDNA or gDNA.

Authors' data handling: Researchers report that nucleated cell counts were estimated from reference gene primer amplification. TCRdb's table, derived via immunoSEQ multiplex PCR, lists solely in-frame clones and lacks some. V and J calls and clone size are copied from that table; D and trimming were computed from the DNA. This table has under 50,000 clones, about four fifths appearing once. The sequence derives from a man older than 75 with active or convalescent COVID-19. The sequencing sample was made of peripheral blood.

The CDR3 bases are TGTGCCAGCAGGCCGGGACAGGTGGTCTACGAGCAGTACTTC. Translated: CASRPGQVVYEQYF. The V and J genes are TRBV6-5 and TRBJ2-7, with 8 bases that match TRBD1. The length of the CDR3 is 14 residues. CDR1 and CDR2 from the germline V gene are MNHEY and SVGAGI. V was pared by 6 bases and J by 3 bases, with 7 bases of the junction left unmatched.